These 21 T cell receptor beta chains came from one sample sequenced in a study of shared clonotypes between healthy human individuals. Data came from immunoSEQ multiplex PCR; TCRdb stores just in-frame clones and leaves some out. This sample has about 1 million clones, with roughly 70% found just once. The sample was memory CD4+ T cells sorted from blood. Regarding subset: CD45RA-negative fraction. These TCRs come from a man aged 18 to 29 in good health.

The chain employs TRBV5-6 and TRBJ1-2; D may be TRBD1 (5 bases). Germline values: CDR1 SGHDT, CDR2 YYEEEE. The germline V and J ends were trimmed by 4 bases and 0 bases, with 10 bases remaining between them. The CDR3 sequence is 14 residues long. The CDR3 region is CASSPTGPNYGYTF. In DNA, the CDR3 is TGTGCCAGCAGCCCCACAGGACCTAACTATGGCTACACCTTC.

The chain has TRBV19 and TRBJ1-5; tentative D call: TRBD1 (6 bases). Trimming removed 0 bases at V and 6 bases at J, with 15 bases between. Germline V gene data show CDR1 as LNHDA and CDR2 as SQIVND (reference sequence). The CDR3 spans 16 residues. The DNA for the CDR3 is TGTGCCAGTAGTATAGATCAAAGGGGGACCCGTCAGCCCCAGCATTTT. It codes for CASSIDQRGTRQPQHF.

The chain joins TRBV19 to TRBJ1-2; tentatively, D is TRBD1 (6 bases). Trimming took off 9 bases at V and 7 bases at J, with 21 bases between the two ends. CDR3 length equals 14 residues. Per germline, CDR1 LNHDA and CDR2 SQIVND (reference sequence). CDR3 sequence: CASRTAGQFFGYTF. The DNA of the CDR3 is TGTGCCAGCCGCACCGCCGGACAGTTTTTTGGCTACACCTTC.

V gene TRBV5-1 combines with J gene TRBJ2-5; D tentatively fits TRBD1 or TRBD2 (5 bases each). V was shortened by 0 bases and J by 11 bases, with 20 bases between the two germline ends. Germline loops: CDR1 SGHRS, CDR2 YFSETQ. This CDR3 is built from 15 residues. CDR3 in amino acids: CASSLGGLGVWEQYF. The CDR3 nucleotides are TGCGCCAGCAGCTTGGGCGGCTTGGGGGTGTGGGAGCAGTACTTC.

The chain combines TRBV27 with TRBJ2-7; TRBD1 matches 8 bases. Per germline, CDR1 MNHEY and CDR2 SMNVEV (reference sequence). Trimming removed 6 bases from V and 7 bases from J; junction bases left unmatched: 14. CDR3 size: 15 residues. CDR3 nucleotides: TGTGCCAGCAGCATTCTCCGGACAGGGCCCGGGGAGCAGTACTTC. It encodes CASSILRTGPGEQYF.

This rearrangement joins TRBV18 to TRBJ2-7; 8 bases are shared with TRBD1. From germline, CDR1 is KGHSH and CDR2 LQKENI. The junction had 9 bases not matched to a gene; V was cut back by 3 bases and J by 5 bases. The CDR3 runs 15 residues. The CDR3 region has the DNA TGTGCCAGCTCACCTCGGACAGGGTCGTTTGACGAGCAGTACTTC. The encoded protein is CASSPRTGSFDEQYF.

This chain connects TRBV11-3 to TRBJ2-1; 9 bases fit TRBD2. Losses at the gene ends were 5 bases for V and 8 bases for J; bases not matched to a gene: 10. CDR3 length: 15 amino acids. The germline gives CDR1 SGHNT, CDR2 YENEEA. The CDR3 here is CASSDAGGGRDEQFF. The CDR3 nucleotides are TGTGCCAGCAGCGATGCGGGAGGGGGTCGCGATGAGCAGTTCTTC. Together with reference TRBV11-3 and TRBJ2-1, the CDR3 gives the full variable domain: EAGVVQSPRYKIIEKKQPVAFWCNPISGHNTLYWYLQNLGQGPELLIRYENEEAVDDSQLPKDRFSAERLKGVDSTLKIQPAELGDSAVYLCASSDAGGGRDEQFFGPGTRLTVL.

The CDR3 loop is CASSFPNTEAFF. In DNA form, the CDR3 reads TGTGCCAGCAGTTTCCCCAACACTGAAGCTTTCTTT. The chain couples TRBV11-2 to TRBJ1-1; D gene uncertain. V lost 6 bases and J 2 bases, leaving 7 bases between the germline ends. Germline assignment: CDR1 SGHAT and CDR2 FQNNGV. The CDR3 loop spans 12 amino acids.

The chain is built from TRBV18 and TRBJ1-1; maybe TRBD1 (5 bases). Germline assignment: CDR1 KGHSH and CDR2 LQKENI. V was cut by 2 bases and J by 8 bases, with 12 bases left in between. The CDR3 sequence is 13 residues long. CDR3 bases: TGTGCCAGCTCACCAATTTCGGGGGGAGAAGCTTTCTTT. It codes for CASSPISGGEAFF.

The V and J genes are TRBV5-6 and TRBJ2-7; D may be TRBD1 (7 bases). The CDR3 covers 15 residues. The V end was cut by 1 base, the J end by 6 bases, with 17 bases between. Germline V gene sequence: CDR1 SGHDT, CDR2 YYEEEE. The CDR3 nucleotides read TGTGCCAGCAGCTTGTTGGCAGGGGGGACCGGCGAGCAGTACTTC. Protein: CASSLLAGGTGEQYF.

In DNA form, the CDR3 reads TGTGCCAGCAGCCAAGATGCAACTAATGAAAAACTGTTTTTT. This encodes CASSQDATNEKLFF. V usage is TRBV7-2 and J usage is TRBJ1-4; D call uncertain. The CDR3 length is 14 residues. Germline CDR1 is SGHTA and CDR2 is FQGNSA. V was clipped by 5 bases and J by 0 bases, with 7 bases between them.

The chain combines TRBV6-1 with TRBJ2-3; 11 nucleotides line up with TRBD1. The junction had 7 bases not matched to a gene; V was cut back by 6 bases and J by 5 bases. The germline CDR1 and CDR2 sequences are MNHNS and SASEGT. The CDR3 sequence is 15 residues long. The CDR3 region is CASSGRDRGIDTQYF. CDR3 bases: TGTGCCAGCAGCGGACGGGACAGGGGGATAGATACGCAGTATTTT.

CDR3 DNA sequence: TGCGCCAGCAGCTCACGGGGAGGCGAGAACACTGAAGCTTTCTTT. It codes for CASSSRGGENTEAFF. The V and J genes are TRBV5-1 and TRBJ1-1; D unresolved. The CDR3 totals 15 residues. V gave up 3 bases and J gave up 1 base, with 13 bases separating them. Germline V gives CDR1 SGHRS, CDR2 YFSETQ.

This clone was observed a single time. The chain joins TRBV5-4 to TRBJ2-1, with D possibly TRBD1 on 6 matching bases. The CDR3 runs to 15 residues. Between the trimmed V and J ends, which lost 0 bases and 10 bases, there was a span of 17 bases. CDR1 is SGHNT, CDR2 YYREEE, per germline (reference sequence). The CDR3 DNA follows: TGTGCCAGCAGCTTGGACTTCGGACAGATCCGCGAGCAGTTCTTC. Translation: CASSLDFGQIREQFF.

This rearrangement joins TRBV5-1 to TRBJ2-6; no reliable D call. Germline V lookup: CDR1 SGHRS, CDR2 YFSETQ. The V end lost 4 bases, the J end lost 1 base, and 12 bases lay between the germline ends. The CDR3 is 16 residues long. As DNA, the CDR3 is TGCGCCAGCAGCCTGACCCCAGGATCTGGGGCCAACGTCCTGACTTTC. Protein sequence: CASSLTPGSGANVLTF.

The J gene is TRBJ2-5, the V gene TRBV30; D is tentatively TRBD1 or TRBD2 (6 bases each). The J call is doubtful: the DNA matches TRBJ2-7 better. Germline V gene data show CDR1 as GTSNPN and CDR2 as SVGIG (reference sequence). The CDR3 totals 13 residues. CDR3 bases: TGTGCCTGGAGTGTAGGGGGGCTATACGAGCAGTACTTC. This encodes CAWSVGGLYEQYF.

The chain couples TRBV28 to TRBJ2-7; 8 bases align to TRBD1. The CDR3 sequence is 14 residues long. The V gene end was trimmed by 8 bases and the J gene end by 7 bases; junction bases not matched to a gene: 13. CDR1 and CDR2 from the germline V gene are MDHEN and SYDVKM. Here the CDR3 reads CASGSGQGAFEQYF. The CDR3 DNA reads as TGTGCCAGCGGATCCGGGCAGGGGGCGTTTGAGCAGTACTTC.

This clone was seen more than once but under ten times. The rearrangement links TRBV14 to TRBJ2-5; maybe TRBD1 (5 bases). The germline V gene encodes CDR1 SGHDN and CDR2 FVKESK. CDR3 length: 15 amino acids. The ends were cut back, 0 bases at V and 6 bases at J, with 14 bases in the middle. This CDR3 is CASSQESAGIQTQYF. CDR3 in DNA: TGTGCCAGCAGCCAAGAGTCAGCAGGGATCCAGACCCAGTACTTC.

This chain links TRBV11-2 with TRBJ1-2; D is perhaps TRBD1 (5 bases). The germline V gene encodes CDR1 SGHAT and CDR2 FQNNGV. CDR3 length equals 13 residues. With 2 bases removed from V and 8 bases from J, the gap between germline ends came to 12 bases. The CDR3 DNA reads as TGTGCCAGCAGCTTACAGGGATTAGAAGGCTACACCTTC. This encodes CASSLQGLEGYTF.

The chain carries TRBV18 and TRBJ2-3, with 7 bases aligning to TRBD2. The V and J ends lost 6 bases and 1 base, in that order; junction bases with no gene match: 19. Germline values: CDR1 KGHSH, CDR2 LQKENI. This CDR3 has 19 amino acids. CDR3 in amino acids: CASSPRRAGGSGGTDTQYF. The DNA for the CDR3 is TGTGCCAGCTCCCCTAGGAGAGCAGGAGGGAGCGGGGGCACAGATACGCAGTATTTT.

Note on this clone: Likely a read error: the CDR3 ends without its conserved phenylalanine or tryptophan. No DNA is shown, since the ends of the CDR3 on it are uncertain; the CDR3 is the one TCRdb lists. The CDR3 sequence: CSARDLGGGSL. V and J are TRBV20-1 and TRBJ1-1. The CDR3 contains 11 residues when both ends are counted. Germline loops: CDR1 DFQATT, CDR2 SNEGSKA (reference sequence).